The entry below gives a single TCR beta chain sequence along with its context. No antigen is known for it. No per-base quality is available; no much larger clone lies one base away. The data originate from a study of blood T cell repertoires in COVID-19 (dated by TCRdb to 2018 to 2021). Regarding the complete study: Collaborator samples came from the United States, Italy and Spain and covered acute and convalescent phases of COVID-19. The material from the prospective study consisted of cDNA or gDNA derived from T cells, B-cell-depleted T cells, or PBMCs. Deeply sampled blood TCRbeta repertoires from subjects exposed to, actively infected with, or recovered from COVID-19 were included in the dataset. The repertoires were released in a freely available public database meant as a resource for research on the immune response to SARS-CoV-2. The samples were drawn from the first 160 participants of the ongoing ImmuneRACE study and from 950 to 1,500 subjects provided by 6 global collaborators. Sample metadata almost always included a de-identified subject ID, COVID-19 status, age in years and sex. HLA class I and class II types, where available, came from metadata supplied by the sample provider rather than from assay-based typing.

What the research found in general, with its limitations: The quantity of clinical and demographic metadata differed by source and by participant and was supplied without curation.

The collaborating institutions used their own protocols to collect whole blood in K2EDTA tubes. Collaborator samples were shipped for TCRbeta analysis as frozen whole blood, isolated PBMCs, or DNA extracted from either sample type. The CDR3 holds 14 amino acids from the cysteine to the phenylalanine. Left in the record is the CDR3 DNA by itself, 42 bases read in frame from the first base. V is pared back by 3 bases and J by 6 bases, with 15 bases lying between the germline termini. As encoded in the germline V gene (reference sequence), CDR1 is WNHNN while CDR2 is SYGVQD. TCRbeta CDR3 regions were amplified from genomic DNA by means of the immunoSEQ Assay, a bias-controlled multiplex PCR. Concerning the study's data processing: The number of nucleated cells in each sample was estimated from the amplification of reference gene primers within the assay. To quantify the absolute abundance of each unique TCRbeta CDR3 rearrangement, sequence reads were collapsed and filtered. For each sample, productive Simpson clonality was calculated as the square root of Simpson's diversity index across productive rearrangements. Entries here come from immuneACCESS through TCRdb and include only in-frame sequences with V and J called. Some clones fail to appear in such tables; in the studies checked, an unresolved V gene covers under half of the shortfall, and the cause of the remainder is unknown. The V and J calls and clone size come from that table; D and trimming were worked out from the DNA. This sample has around 47,000 clones in its table, and roughly 86% of those were observed once. Roughly 10% of the sample lies in the top ten.

The sample taken for sequencing was peripheral blood. Rearrangement joined TRBV10-1 to TRBJ2-7; TRBD1 might be the D gene, on 5 matching bases. The receptor was derived from a man of 80 years or more with active or convalescent COVID-19. The CDR3 region reads CASSDTRVRSEQYF. The nucleotide sequence is given as TGCGCCAGCAGTGATACCAGGGTAAGGAGCGAGCAGTACTTC.